This T cell receptor (beta chain) was observed in a study of control samples from healthy donors and cancer patients. Using immunoSEQ multiplex PCR, the repertoire was profiled, and TCRdb retains in-frame clones only, with some absent. Here the sample spans about 100,000 clones, about 89% being singletons. The CDR3 length is 13 residues. Germline V gene data show CDR1 as MNHEY and CDR2 as SVGAGI. Trimming left V 2 bases short and J 3 bases short, with 7 bases between. Sequenced material: blood. This TCR derives from a man in his thirties or forties in good health. The V gene is TRBV6-5, the J gene TRBJ1-1; D perhaps matches TRBD1 (5 bases). The CDR3 sequence: CASSYAGDTEAFF. The CDR3 DNA sequence: TGTGCCAGCAGTTACGCGGGGGACACTGAAGCTTTCTTT.